One and the same sample provided the 3 T cell receptor beta chains below, sequenced in a study of shared clonotypes between healthy human individuals. CD8 cells regarded as naive lacked CD45RO, were positively chosen for CCR7, and omitted terminally differentiated effector memory CD45RA+ cells. The data were produced by immunoSEQ multiplex PCR, yet TCRdb's version contains in-frame clones alone and is incomplete. The sample lists about 1,800,000 clones, roughly 95% seen once, with approximately 1.2% in the top ten. The specimen sequenced was naive CD8+ T cells sorted from blood. All receptors derive from a man aged 18 to 29 in good health.

This clone was observed once. The CDR3 nucleotides are TGTGCCAGCAGCCAAGATCCCATGGGGCTAGATTGGGTCACAGATACGCAGTATTTT. This sequence encodes CASSQDPMGLDWVTDTQYF. This chain uses TRBV4-2 with TRBJ2-3; TRBD1 might be the D (5 bases). The CDR3 consists of 19 residues. V lost 0 bases and J lost 2, with 21 bases in between. Per germline, CDR1 LGHNA and CDR2 YNFKEQ.

The chain has TRBV2 and TRBJ2-7; no clear D gene. Germline V gene data show CDR1 as SNHLY and CDR2 as FYNNEI. The CDR3 sequence is 14 residues long. V lost 5 bases, J lost 0 bases, and 11 bases lay in between. In nucleotides, the CDR3 is TGTGCCAGCAGTATTCCGTCACTCTCCTACGAGCAGTACTTC. It translates to CASSIPSLSYEQYF.

V is TRBV7-9 and J is TRBJ2-5; 7 bases agree with TRBD2. The junction had 14 bases not matched to a gene; V was cut back by 5 bases and J by 5 bases. The V gene's germline CDR1 is SEHNR and CDR2 FQNEAQ (reference sequence). This CDR3 region has 16 residues. CDR3 sequence (DNA): TGTGCCAGCAGCCCGAACCTGGCCGGGACTAAGGAGACCCAGTACTTC. Its translation is CASSPNLAGTKETQYF.